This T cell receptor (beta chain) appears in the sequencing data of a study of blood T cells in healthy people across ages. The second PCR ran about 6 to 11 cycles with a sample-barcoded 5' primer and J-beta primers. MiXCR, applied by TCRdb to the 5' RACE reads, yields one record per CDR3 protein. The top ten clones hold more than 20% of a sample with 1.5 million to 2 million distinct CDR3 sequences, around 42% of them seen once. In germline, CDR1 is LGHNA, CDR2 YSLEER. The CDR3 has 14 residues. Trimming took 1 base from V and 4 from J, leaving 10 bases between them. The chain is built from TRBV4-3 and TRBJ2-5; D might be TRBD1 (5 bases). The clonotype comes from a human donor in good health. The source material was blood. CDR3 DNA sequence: TGCGCCAGCAGCCAAGGCAGGGATGGAGAGACCCAGTACTTC. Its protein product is CASSQGRDGETQYF.